This TCR beta chain was sequenced for a study of neurological immune-mediated disorders. This clonotype came up many times. As yet, its antigen is unknown. Trimming cost V 4 bases and J 2 bases; bases outside gene matches: 6. Germline CDR1 reads KGHDR; CDR2 reads SFDVKD. This CDR3 comprises 16 residues. TCRdb recomputed calls from the 5' RACE reads with MiXCR, one row per CDR3 protein. The data show some 65,000 distinct CDR3 sequences, more than 3.5% seen once. Broader study findings: HTLV-1-associated myelopathy ranked highest for TCR clonal expansion and multiple sclerosis lowest, beneath healthy controls.

The chain recombines TRBV24-1 with TRBJ1-3; the match to TRBD1 covers 8 bases. The receptor comes from a man aged 45 to 65 with multiple sclerosis. Material: PBMCs. CDR3 sequence: CATSDLRTGTGNTIYF. As DNA, the CDR3 is TGTGCCACCAGTGACCTGCGGACAGGGACTGGAAACACCATATATTTT.